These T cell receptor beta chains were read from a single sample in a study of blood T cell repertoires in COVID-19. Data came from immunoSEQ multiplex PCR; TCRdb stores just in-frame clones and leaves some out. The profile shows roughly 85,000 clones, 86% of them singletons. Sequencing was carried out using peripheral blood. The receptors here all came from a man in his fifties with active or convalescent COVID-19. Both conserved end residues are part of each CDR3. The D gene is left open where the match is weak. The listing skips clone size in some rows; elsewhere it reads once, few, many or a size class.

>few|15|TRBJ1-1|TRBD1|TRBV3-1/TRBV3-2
TGTGCCAGCAGCCACGCCGGCGACAGGGGGGCTGAAGCTTTCTTT
CASSHAGDRGAEAFF
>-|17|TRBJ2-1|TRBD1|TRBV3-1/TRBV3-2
TGTGCCAGCAGCCAAAAGATTCCGGGACAGGGGGGCAATGAGCAGTTCTTC
CASSQKIPGQGGNEQFF
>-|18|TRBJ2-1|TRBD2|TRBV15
TGTGCCACCAGCAGATATCCGATGAGGACTAGCGGAAACAATGAGCAGTTCTTC
CATSRYPMRTSGNNEQFF
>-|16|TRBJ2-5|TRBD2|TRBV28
TGTGCCAGCAGTTTAGGACTAGCGGGAGGTGAGAAGACCCAGTACTTC
CASSLGLAGGEKTQYF
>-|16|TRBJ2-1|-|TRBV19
TGTGCCACAGGTAGGCTGGGGAGCAGCTCCTACAATGAGCAGTTCTTC
CATGRLGSSSYNEQFF
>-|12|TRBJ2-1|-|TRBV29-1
TGCAGCGTTGCCAGGGTCACCAATGAGCAGTTCTTC
CSVARVTNEQFF
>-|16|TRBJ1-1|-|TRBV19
TGTGCCAGTAGTATTATGGGAAGAGGAGGGAACACTGAAGCTTTCTTT
CASSIMGRGGNTEAFF
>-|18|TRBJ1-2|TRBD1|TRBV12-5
TGTGCTAGTGGTTTGGGGTGGACAGGGTCCCATACTAACTATGGCTACACCTTC
CASGLGWTGSHTNYGYTF
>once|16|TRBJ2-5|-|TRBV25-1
TGTGCCAGCAGTGAATTATCCGGGGGAGGAAGTGAGACCCAGTACTTC
CASSELSGGGSETQYF
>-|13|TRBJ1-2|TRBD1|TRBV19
TGTGCCAGCCTCCCCAGGGGGTTTTTCGGCTACACCTTC
CASLPRGFFGYTF
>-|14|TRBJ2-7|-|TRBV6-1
TGTGCCAGCAGTGAATTAGGCAGGGCATACGAGCAGTACTTC
CASSELGRAYEQYF
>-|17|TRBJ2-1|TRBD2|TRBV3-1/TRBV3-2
TGTGCCAGCAGAGAGACTAGCGGAGGTGGGGCCTACAATGAGCAGTTCTTC
CASRETSGGGAYNEQFF
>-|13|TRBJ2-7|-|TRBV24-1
TGTGCCACCAGTGCCGTGACAGGCCGCGAGCAGTACTTC
CATSAVTGREQYF
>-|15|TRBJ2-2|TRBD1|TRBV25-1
TGTGCCAGCCGACCAGGGACAGGGAGGAACGGGGAGCTGTTTTTT
CASRPGTGRNGELFF
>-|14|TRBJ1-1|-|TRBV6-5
TGTGCCAGCATCAAAGGGGCAAGGGGGACTGAAGCTTTCTTT
CASIKGARGTEAFF
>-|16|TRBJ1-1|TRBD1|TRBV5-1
TGCGCCAGCAGCTTTTTCGGACAGGGGCAGAACACTGAAGCTTTCTTT
CASSFFGQGQNTEAFF
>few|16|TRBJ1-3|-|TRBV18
TGTGCCAGCTCACCGAGCGGGGCTTACTCTGGAAACACCATATATTTT
CASSPSGAYSGNTIYF
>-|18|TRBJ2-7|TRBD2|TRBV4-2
TGTGCCAGCAGCCCGACTAGCGGGGGCCCTAAAAGCTCCTACGAGCAGTACTTC
CASSPTSGGPKSSYEQYF
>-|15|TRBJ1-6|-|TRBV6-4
TGTGCCAGCAGTGATACTACAGGGTATGGTTCACCCCTCCACTTT
CASSDTTGYGSPLHF
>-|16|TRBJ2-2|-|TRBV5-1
TGCGCCAGCAGCTTGGTTACGGGGTCGAACACCGGGGAGCTGTTTTTT
CASSLVTGSNTGELFF
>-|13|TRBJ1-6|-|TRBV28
TGTGCCAGCAGTTTACCGGGTAATTCACCCCTCCACTTT
CASSLPGNSPLHF
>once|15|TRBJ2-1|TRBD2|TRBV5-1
TGCGCCAGCAGCTTTGGACTAGCGGGATACAATGAGCAGTTCTTC
CASSFGLAGYNEQFF
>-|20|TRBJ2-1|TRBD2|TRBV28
TGTGCCAGCAGCCCCGGCGGGTTCAGTTGGACTAGCGGGGACCACAATGAGCAGTTCTTC
CASSPGGFSWTSGDHNEQFF
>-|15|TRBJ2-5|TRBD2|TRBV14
TGTGCCAGCAGCCAAGATGGCGGGGGTCGCAAGACCCAGTACTTC
CASSQDGGGRKTQYF
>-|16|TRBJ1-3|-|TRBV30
TGTGCCTGGAGTGAGCAGGGATTTTTCTCTGGAAACACCATATATTTT
CAWSEQGFFSGNTIYF
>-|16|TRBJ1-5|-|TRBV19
TGTGCCACCAGGGGAAAGGGGTCCTATAGCAATCAGCCCCAGCATTTT
CATRGKGSYSNQPQHF
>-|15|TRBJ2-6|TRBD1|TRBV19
TGTGCCAGTAGCAACAGGGGGCGTGGGGCCAACGTCCTGACTTTC
CASSNRGRGANVLTF
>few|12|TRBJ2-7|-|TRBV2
TGTGCCAGCAGGCAGACAGTTTACGAGCAGTACTTC
CASRQTVYEQYF
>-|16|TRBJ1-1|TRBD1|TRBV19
TGTGCCAGTAGTATCGACCCCGGGGGAGACAGGGTTGAAGCTTTCTTT
CASSIDPGGDRVEAFF